A single sample is the source of the 22 T cell receptor beta chains below, sequenced in a study of OX40 agonist ivuxolimab in advanced cancers. Clones were read by immunoSEQ multiplex PCR, and TCRdb kept only the in-frame ones, dropping some. Of tens of thousands of clones in the sample, around 92% were seen once. The specimen was CD4+ or CD8+ T cells sorted from blood, collected in a trial of the OX40 agonist ivuxolimab. These receptors were collected from an adult with an advanced solid tumor such as melanoma, head and neck, liver or kidney cancer.

CDR3 bases: TGTGCCAGCAGCTTGGACAGGGCTTTCTTCAACTATGGCTACACCTTC. Protein: CASSLDRAFFNYGYTF. This chain connects TRBV7-9 to TRBJ1-2; 8 bases align to TRBD1. The V gene end was trimmed by 3 bases and the J gene end by 2 bases; junction bases not matched to a gene: 8. Per germline, CDR1 SEHNR and CDR2 FQNEAQ (reference sequence). CDR3 size: 16 residues.

J is TRBJ1-4 and V is TRBV19; TRBD1 might be the D (6 bases). The germline V and J ends were trimmed by 6 bases and 5 bases, with 13 bases remaining between them. Germline CDR1 and CDR2: LNHDA and SQIVND (reference sequence). The CDR3 runs to 14 residues. CDR3: CASREYRANEKLFF. CDR3 sequence (DNA): TGTGCCAGTAGGGAATACAGGGCGAATGAAAAACTGTTTTTT.

V usage is TRBV5-1 and J usage is TRBJ2-1, with TRBD1 as a possible D gene (6 bases). The CDR3 loop spans 14 amino acids. Germline CDR1 SGHRS, CDR2 YFSETQ. Trimming stripped 0 bases from V and 6 bases from J, with 10 bases between. The chain's CDR3 is CASSLVTGLNEQFF. In nucleotides, the CDR3 is TGCGCCAGCAGCTTGGTTACAGGGCTCAATGAGCAGTTCTTC.

Here the CDR3 DNA reads TGTGCCATCAGTGAGTCGTCTAGCGGGGGGGCCCAGTACTTC. Translated: CAISESSSGGAQYF. This chain uses TRBV10-3 with TRBJ2-7, with 12 nucleotides matching TRBD2. The CDR3 has 14 amino acids. With 0 bases clipped from V and 10 bases from J, the junction kept 4 bases outside the gene matches. Germline V CDR1 and CDR2: ENHRY, SYGVKD.

The chain is built from TRBV5-4 and TRBJ2-2; 10 bases fit TRBD1. CDR1 and CDR2 from the germline V gene are SGHNT and YYREEE (reference sequence). The V segment lost 3 bases and the J segment 6 bases; nucleotides outside the gene matches: 5. The CDR3 is 15 amino acids. The CDR3: CASSSWTGGAGELFF. In nucleotides, the CDR3 is TGTGCCAGCAGCTCCTGGACAGGGGGGGCCGGGGAGCTGTTTTTT.

This clone was detected only a few times. V usage is TRBV6-1 and J usage is TRBJ2-7, with D perhaps matching TRBD1 or TRBD2 (5 bases each). Germline-derived CDR1 and CDR2 are MNHNS and SASEGT. Trimming pared 4 bases from V and 0 bases from J, leaving 10 bases between. This CDR3 has 14 residues. The CDR3 loop reads CASSGSGTSYEQYF. CDR3 DNA: TGTGCCAGCAGTGGCTCCGGGACCTCCTACGAGCAGTACTTC.

The chain combines TRBV7-9 with TRBJ1-4; possible D gene TRBD1, 6 bases. Between the trimmed V and J ends, which lost 5 bases and 8 bases, there was a span of 15 bases. This CDR3 comprises 14 residues. Germline V gene data show CDR1 as SEHNR and CDR2 as FQNEAQ (reference sequence). CDR3 in DNA: TGTGCCAGCAGCCCTCGGGGGGGGCAAGAAAAACTGTTTTTT. The encoded protein is CASSPRGGQEKLFF.

The CDR3 coding sequence is TGTGCCAGCAGCTCGGGACAGGCGGGGGACTATGGCTACACCTTC. It codes for CASSSGQAGDYGYTF. V and J are TRBV7-3 and TRBJ1-2, with 8 bases matching TRBD1. Trimming at V came to 4 bases and at J to 3 bases, leaving 7 bases not matched to a gene. Germline lookup yields CDR1 SGHTA and CDR2 FQGTGA. The CDR3 contains 15 residues.

The rearrangement links TRBV9 to TRBJ2-5, with 10 positions matching TRBD1. The J call is doubtful: the DNA matches TRBJ2-7 better. Germline V gene lookup returns CDR1 SGDLS and CDR2 YYNGEE. This CDR3 has 15 amino acids. The CDR3 reads CASSVAGQGSYEQYF. The CDR3 nucleotides read TGTGCCAGCAGCGTAGCGGGACAGGGGAGTTACGAGCAGTACTTC.

V and J are TRBV25-1 and TRBJ1-1; no clear D gene. This CDR3 contains 14 residues. Trimming removed 4 bases from V and 0 bases from J, with 9 bases in between. CDR1 and CDR2 from the germline V gene are MGHDK and SYGVNS. The CDR3 is CASSGVGLNTEAFF. CDR3 coding DNA: TGTGCCAGCAGTGGTGTGGGCCTGAACACTGAAGCTTTCTTT.

CDR3 nucleotides: TGTGCCAGCAGCTTAGGAGCGGGAGAGACCCAGTACTTC. Translation gives CASSLGAGETQYF. The chain employs TRBV11-3 and TRBJ2-5; possible D gene TRBD2, 6 bases. The CDR3 is 13 amino acids. The germline V and J ends were trimmed by 1 base and 4 bases, with 7 bases remaining between them. CDR1 and CDR2 from the germline V gene are SGHNT and YENEEA. Combining the CDR3 with reference TRBV11-3 and TRBJ2-5 gives the whole variable domain EAGVVQSPRYKIIEKKQPVAFWCNPISGHNTLYWYLQNLGQGPELLIRYENEEAVDDSQLPKDRFSAERLKGVDSTLKIQPAELGDSAVYLCASSLGAGETQYFGPGTRLLVL.

The chain recombines TRBV29-1 with TRBJ2-5; D ambiguous. CDR1 is SQVTM, CDR2 ANQGSEA, per germline. V lost 4 bases and J lost 0, with 9 bases in between. The CDR3 loop spans 13 amino acids. CDR3 amino acids: CSVGALYQETQYF. The CDR3 region has the DNA TGCAGCGTTGGGGCTCTGTACCAAGAGACCCAGTACTTC.

This chain uses TRBV6-5 with TRBJ1-2; D uncertain. The V gene's germline CDR1 is MNHEY and CDR2 SVGAGI. The CDR3 runs 14 residues. V lost 8 bases to trimming and J lost 0 bases, with 13 bases between them. CDR3 sequence (DNA): TGTGCCAGCCAGAGTGGTTATCCTAACTATGGCTACACCTTC. Amino acid sequence: CASQSGYPNYGYTF.

This clone was seen a few times. The chain uses TRBV5-1 and TRBJ2-2; D is ambiguous. There are 14 residues in the CDR3. Between the trimmed V and J ends, which lost 0 bases and 5 bases, there was a span of 8 bases. Per germline, CDR1 SGHRS and CDR2 YFSETQ. Here the CDR3 DNA reads TGCGCCAGCAGCTTGGCAGGTGATACCGGGGAGCTGTTTTTT. Its protein product is CASSLAGDTGELFF.

The genes are TRBV2 and TRBJ1-6; 9 bases match TRBD1. This CDR3 spans 15 amino acids. V trimming: 7 bases; J trimming: 7 bases; junction bases outside the gene matches: 8. The germline V gene has CDR1 SNHLY and CDR2 FYNNEI. Here the CDR3 reads CASNQDRGSNSPLHF. The CDR3 DNA reads as TGTGCCAGCAACCAGGACAGGGGAAGCAATTCACCCCTCCACTTT.

V is TRBV30 and J is TRBJ1-1; 8 nucleotides align to TRBD1. Germline-derived CDR1 and CDR2 are GTSNPN and SVGIG (reference sequence). V was pared by 5 bases and J by 1 base, with 9 bases of the junction left unmatched. CDR3 length: 15 residues. CDR3 sequence: CAWGRGLRENTEAFF. CDR3 nucleotide sequence: TGTGCCTGGGGCAGGGGGCTTAGGGAGAACACTGAAGCTTTCTTT.

The chain couples TRBV6-5 to TRBJ1-4; D is unclear. The germline V gene encodes CDR1 MNHEY and CDR2 SVGAGI. Trimming left V 6 bases short and J 13 bases short, with 21 bases between. The CDR3 loop spans 14 amino acids. The CDR3 here is CASSSPREGWRLFF. CDR3 DNA sequence: TGTGCCAGCAGCTCCCCACGAGAGGGTTGGAGACTGTTTTTT.

This chain links TRBV9 with TRBJ2-2, with 15 bases fitting TRBD2. Germline CDR1 and CDR2: SGDLS and YYNGEE. V was pared by 1 base and J by 7 bases, with 14 bases of the junction left unmatched. There are 20 residues in the CDR3. The CDR3 region is CASSVTPLMGLAGGVGELFF. CDR3 nucleotides: TGTGCCAGCAGCGTAACTCCATTGATGGGACTAGCGGGGGGTGTCGGGGAGCTGTTTTTT.

J is TRBJ2-2 and V is TRBV19, with 10 bases matching TRBD2. Losses at the gene ends were 4 bases for V and 5 bases for J; bases not matched to a gene: 7. The CDR3 totals 16 residues. Germline V gives CDR1 LNHDA, CDR2 SQIVND (reference sequence). CDR3 DNA: TGTGCCAGTAGTACCCCTAGCGGGAGTTATACCGGGGAGCTGTTTTTT. Translating it yields CASSTPSGSYTGELFF.

V and J are TRBV30 and TRBJ1-5; 8 nucleotides agree with TRBD1. V shed 5 bases and J 2 bases; nucleotides not matched to a gene: 2. The CDR3 length is 13 residues. Germline assignment: CDR1 GTSNPN and CDR2 SVGIG (reference sequence). The CDR3 loop is CAWAGQGNQPQHF. For the CDR3, the DNA is TGTGCCTGGGCGGGACAGGGCAATCAGCCCCAGCATTTT.

V usage is TRBV6-1 and J usage is TRBJ2-7; TRBD1 is a possible D gene (6 bases). The CDR3 length is 14 residues. The germline V gene has CDR1 MNHNS and CDR2 SASEGT. Between the trimmed V and J ends, which lost 2 bases and 1 base, there was a span of 9 bases. Here the CDR3 reads CASSENRDSYEQYF. The CDR3 region has the DNA TGTGCCAGCAGTGAAAACAGGGATTCCTACGAGCAGTACTTC.

The chain links TRBV19 to TRBJ1-4; D unclear. The CDR3 runs to 15 residues. V gave up 4 bases and J gave up 0 bases, with 9 bases separating them. The germline V gene has CDR1 LNHDA and CDR2 SQIVND (reference sequence). This CDR3 reads CASSTVDPTNEKLFF. For the CDR3, the DNA is TGTGCCAGTAGTACCGTAGATCCAACTAATGAAAAACTGTTTTTT.